The rows below give T cell receptor beta chains drawn from one sample of a study of cytomegalovirus exposure and HLA in healthy donors. Only in-frame clones appear in the TCRdb table, and some are missing; sequencing was by immunoSEQ multiplex PCR. This table holds roughly 100,000 clones, roughly four fifths found once. Sequencing used PBMCs. The receptor source for this set is a man in his forties in good health and CMV-seronegative. Both conserved end residues are part of each CDR3. D genes are given only for firm matches. Only some rows state a clone size, as once, few, many or a class for expanded clones.

size	J	D	V	CDR3	DNA
-	TRBJ2-5	-	TRBV5-1	CASSLGTVGETQYF	TGCGCCAGCAGCTTGGGGACAGTTGGGGAGACCCAGTACTTC
-	TRBJ1-5	TRBD1	TRBV28	CASSLRDRGPTSNQPQHF	TGTGCCAGCAGTTTAAGGGACAGGGGACCAACTAGCAATCAGCCCCAGCATTTT
once	TRBJ1-6	TRBD1	TRBV25-1	CASSDSGGTGTSPLHF	TGTGCCAGCAGTGACTCCGGTGGGACAGGGACTTCACCCCTCCACTTT
few	TRBJ2-2	-	TRBV2	CASTQSSGELFF	TGTGCCAGCACCCAATCCAGCGGGGAGCTGTTTTTT
-	TRBJ1-1	-	TRBV13	CASSLGRAEVGAFF	TGTGCCAGCAGCTTAGGACGTGCGGAGGTGGGGGCCTTCTTT
-	TRBJ2-1	TRBD2	TRBV4-3	CASSPGLAAYNEQFF	TGCGCCAGCAGCCCGGGGCTAGCGGCCTACAATGAGCAGTTCTTC
-	TRBJ1-2	-	TRBV29-1	CSVDGNRPDYGYTF	TGCAGCGTTGATGGAAACAGACCAGACTATGGCTACACCTTC
-	TRBJ2-1	TRBD2	TRBV4-3	CASSQDRGLAVSNEQFF	TGCGCCAGCAGCCAAGATAGGGGACTAGCGGTCAGCAATGAGCAGTTCTTC
-	TRBJ2-7	TRBD1	TRBV19	CASSIRDRVYEQYF	TGTGCCAGTAGTATCCGGGACAGGGTCTACGAGCAGTACTTC
few	TRBJ1-1	TRBD1	TRBV23-1	CASSQGQGARDTEAFF	TGCGCCAGCAGTCAAGGACAGGGGGCGCGGGACACTGAAGCTTTCTTT
-	TRBJ2-1	-	TRBV5-4	CASRSSDEQFF	TGTGCCAGCAGATCTTCCGATGAGCAGTTCTTC
-	TRBJ2-1	TRBD2	TRBV5-5	CASSVRAPAGFEQFF	TGTGCCAGCAGCGTACGAGCGCCAGCGGGATTCGAGCAGTTCTTC
-	TRBJ1-2	-	TRBV7-9	CASMGGVSHYGYTF	TGTGCCAGCATGGGAGGGGTGAGTCACTATGGCTACACCTTC
-	TRBJ2-3	TRBD2	TRBV29-1	CSVEGSLVAGGTDTQYF	TGCAGCGTTGAAGGGAGTCTGGTAGCGGGGGGCACAGATACGCAGTATTTT
-	TRBJ2-3	TRBD1	TRBV5-1	CASSFTGGSTDTQYF	TGCGCCAGCAGCTTCACAGGGGGTAGCACAGATACGCAGTATTTT
-	TRBJ2-3	-	TRBV28	CASSLSAWGADTQYF	TGTGCCAGCAGTTTATCAGCATGGGGCGCAGATACGCAGTATTTT
-	TRBJ1-2	-	TRBV28	CASSLVGRSGYTF	TGTGCCAGCAGTTTAGTGGGGCGCTCTGGCTACACCTTC
-	TRBJ2-2	TRBD2	TRBV27	CASNPLWRGTTGELFF	TGTGCCAGCAACCCATTGTGGCGGGGGACCACCGGGGAGCTGTTTTTT
few	TRBJ1-4	TRBD1	TRBV7-2	CASSVQGASPTANEKLFF	TGTGCCAGCAGCGTACAGGGGGCGAGTCCCACCGCTAATGAAAAACTGTTTTTT
-	TRBJ1-1	-	TRBV27	CASSFIGGNTEAFF	TGTGCCAGCAGTTTCATAGGGGGAAACACTGAAGCTTTCTTT